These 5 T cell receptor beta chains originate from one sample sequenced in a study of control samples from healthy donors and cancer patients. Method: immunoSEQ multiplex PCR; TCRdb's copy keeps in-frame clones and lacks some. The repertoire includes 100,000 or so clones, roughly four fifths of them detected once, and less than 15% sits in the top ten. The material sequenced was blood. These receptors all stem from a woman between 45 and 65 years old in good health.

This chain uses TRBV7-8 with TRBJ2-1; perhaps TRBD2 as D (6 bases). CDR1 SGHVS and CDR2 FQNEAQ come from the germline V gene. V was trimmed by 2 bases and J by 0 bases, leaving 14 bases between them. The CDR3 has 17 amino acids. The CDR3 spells CASSLRGGGDSYNEQFF. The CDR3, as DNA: TGTGCCAGCAGCTTACGGGGAGGTGGGGACTCCTACAATGAGCAGTTCTTC.

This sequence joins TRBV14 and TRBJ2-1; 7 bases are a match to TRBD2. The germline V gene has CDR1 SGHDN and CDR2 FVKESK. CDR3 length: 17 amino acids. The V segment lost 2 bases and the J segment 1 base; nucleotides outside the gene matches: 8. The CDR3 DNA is TGTGCCAGCAGCCAACTTGGCGGGAGTGTTTCCTACAATGAGCAGTTCTTC. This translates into CASSQLGGSVSYNEQFF.

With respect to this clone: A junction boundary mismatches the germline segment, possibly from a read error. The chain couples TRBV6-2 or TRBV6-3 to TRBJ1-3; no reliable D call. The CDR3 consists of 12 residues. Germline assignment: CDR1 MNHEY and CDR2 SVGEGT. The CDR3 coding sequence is TGTGCCAGCAGTGCCGGTCCCCGAAATGGGGTATTT. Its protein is CASSAGPRNGVF.

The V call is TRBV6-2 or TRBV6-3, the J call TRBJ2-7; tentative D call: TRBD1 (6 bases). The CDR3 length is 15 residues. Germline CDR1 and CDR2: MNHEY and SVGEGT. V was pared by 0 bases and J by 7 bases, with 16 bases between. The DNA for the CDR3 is TGTGCCAGCAGTTACTCGAGGGACATCGGAGGAGAGCAGTACTTC. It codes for CASSYSRDIGGEQYF.

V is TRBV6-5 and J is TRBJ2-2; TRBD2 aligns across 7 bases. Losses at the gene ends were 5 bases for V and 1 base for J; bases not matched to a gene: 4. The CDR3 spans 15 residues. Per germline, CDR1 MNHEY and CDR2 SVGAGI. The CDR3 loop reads CASSPTGGNTGELFF. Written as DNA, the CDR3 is TGTGCCAGCAGTCCGACGGGGGGGAACACCGGGGAGCTGTTTTTT.